This T cell receptor (beta chain) was sequenced during a study of OX40 agonist ivuxolimab in advanced cancers. At the level of the study: Patients got intravenous ivuxolimab at 0.01 to 10 mg/kg every 2 weeks. Three patients responded partially, comprising one with hepatocellular carcinoma and two with cutaneous melanoma.

CDR1 is MNHEY, CDR2 SMNVEV, per germline (reference sequence). There are 15 residues in the CDR3. Study-wide findings and caveats: CD4+ and CD8+ blood T cells expanded clonally by week 6 at 0.1 to 3.0 mg/kg. Some of the nonresponding patients also showed low levels of normalized T-cell clonal expansion.

About this clone: Its specificity is unknown.

The assay was immunoSEQ multiplex PCR, and TCRdb's table has in-frame clones only and misses some. The table lists about 95,000 clones, approximately 85% of them singletons. The source material was CD4+ or CD8+ T cells sorted from blood, sampled in a trial of the OX40 agonist ivuxolimab. This sequence originates from an adult with an advanced solid tumor such as melanoma, head and neck, liver or kidney cancer. The J gene is TRBJ2-5, the V gene TRBV27; TRBD1 might be the D (6 bases). The J call may be in error: the DNA end matches TRBJ2-7 better. CDR3 protein: CASSIRTAGLYEQYF. CDR3 in DNA: TGTGCCAGCAGTATCCGGACAGCTGGCCTTTACGAGCAGTACTTC.